This T cell receptor (beta chain) was identified in a study of blood T cell repertoires in COVID-19. At the level of the study: The United States, Italy and Spain provided the acute and convalescent COVID-19 samples.

V was pared by 2 bases and J by 8 bases, with 1 base of the junction left unmatched. Germline V gene lookup returns CDR1 MDHEN and CDR2 SYDVKM. The length of the CDR3 is 13 residues. The method was immunoSEQ multiplex PCR; TCRdb's version includes in-frame clones alone and lacks a portion of them. Among a few hundred thousand clones listed, over 75% were seen once. The chain employs TRBV28 and TRBJ2-1; 9 bases align to TRBD1. Sample: PBMCs or T cells enriched from blood (not recorded which). This TCR was recovered from a woman in her forties or fifties who had recovered from COVID-19. Here the CDR3 reads CASSLRTGDEQFF. Here the CDR3 DNA reads TGTGCCAGCAGTTTACGGACAGGGGATGAGCAGTTCTTC.